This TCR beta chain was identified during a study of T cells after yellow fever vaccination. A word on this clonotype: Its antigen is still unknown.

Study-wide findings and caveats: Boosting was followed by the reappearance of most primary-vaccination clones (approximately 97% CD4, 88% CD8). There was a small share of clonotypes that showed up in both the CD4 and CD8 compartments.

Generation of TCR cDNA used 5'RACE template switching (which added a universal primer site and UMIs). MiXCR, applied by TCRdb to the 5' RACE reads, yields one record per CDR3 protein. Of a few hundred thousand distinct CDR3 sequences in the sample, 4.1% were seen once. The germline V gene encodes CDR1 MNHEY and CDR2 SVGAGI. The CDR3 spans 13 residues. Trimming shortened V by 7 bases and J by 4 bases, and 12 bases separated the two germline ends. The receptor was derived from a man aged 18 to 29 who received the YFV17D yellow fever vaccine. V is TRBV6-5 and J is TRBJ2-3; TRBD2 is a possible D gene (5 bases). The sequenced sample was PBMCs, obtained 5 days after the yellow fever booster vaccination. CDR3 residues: CASTLAGADTQYF. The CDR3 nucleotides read TGTGCCAGCACCCTCGCGGGCGCAGATACGCAGTATTTT.